Each of the 27 T cell receptor beta chains below was sequenced from the same sample in a study of PD-L1 blockade in urothelial cancer. The time point denotes: peripheral blood 6 weeks after treatment start. Using immunoSEQ multiplex PCR, the repertoire was profiled, and TCRdb retains in-frame clones only, with some absent. The table shows tens of thousands of clones, with about 80% occurring only once. Sequences were derived from PBMCs, sampled around atezolizumab (anti-PD-L1) treatment. The origin of the receptors is a man between 65 and 85 years old with urothelial cancer.

The chain couples TRBV27 to TRBJ2-1; D uncertain. This CDR3 is 13 amino acids long. The germline CDR1 and CDR2 sequences are MNHEY and SMNVEV (reference sequence). V lost 5 bases, J lost 0 bases, and 5 bases lay in between. CDR3 nucleotides: TGTGCCAGCAGTGCGAGCTCCTACAATGAGCAGTTCTTC. This gives the protein CASSASSYNEQFF.

V gene TRBV7-4 combines with J gene TRBJ2-1, with D unresolved. Deletions cut 5 bases from V and 0 bases from J, with 14 bases between. The CDR3 is made up of 16 amino acids. The germline CDR1 and CDR2 sequences are SGHVT and SQSDAQ. CDR3 residues: CASSLLPNYSYNEQFF. The CDR3, as DNA: TGTGCCAGCAGCCTCCTGCCGAACTACTCCTACAATGAGCAGTTCTTC.

The J gene is TRBJ2-7, the V gene TRBV7-2; tentative D call: TRBD1 (5 bases). Deletions cut 1 base from V and 3 bases from J, with 16 bases between. Germline assignment: CDR1 SGHTA and CDR2 FQGNSA. The CDR3 extends over 16 amino acids. CDR3 in amino acids: CASSLDGQAGCYEQYF. Here the CDR3 DNA reads TGTGCCAGCAGCTTAGACGGGCAGGCAGGGTGCTACGAGCAGTACTTC. Together with reference TRBV7-2 and TRBJ2-7, the CDR3 gives the full variable domain: GAGVSQSPSNKVTEKGKDVELRCDPISGHTALYWYRQSLGQGLEFLIYFQGNSAPDKSGLPSDRFSAERTGGSVSTLTIQRTQQEDSAVYLCASSLDGQAGCYEQYFGPGTRLTVT.

The chain joins TRBV7-9 to TRBJ2-1, with no clear D. The CDR3 runs to 16 residues. V shed 1 base and J shed 6 bases, with 16 bases lying between them. Germline V lookup: CDR1 SEHNR, CDR2 FQNEAQ (reference sequence). The CDR3 DNA reads TGTGCCAGCAGCTTAGTAAGGTTGTTAAGCGTCAATGAGCAGTTCTTC. Translation gives CASSLVRLLSVNEQFF.

The rearrangement joins TRBV10-3 to TRBJ1-4, with TRBD1 matching 7 bases. The trim removed 5 bases at V and 3 bases at J, leaving 12 bases unmatched. Per the germline V gene, CDR1 is ENHRY and CDR2 is SYGVKD. The CDR3 runs to 17 residues. CDR3: CAISRQGPNSANEKLFF. Here the CDR3 DNA reads TGTGCCATCAGTCGACAGGGCCCCAACTCGGCTAATGAAAAACTGTTTTTT.

The chain has TRBV10-3 and TRBJ2-3; D unresolved. This CDR3 spans 11 amino acids. V was trimmed by 7 bases and J by 10 bases, leaving 12 bases between them. Germline V gene lookup returns CDR1 ENHRY and CDR2 SYGVKD. The CDR3 DNA is TGTGCCATCATGGCGTCAGGTGCGCAGTATTTT. Amino acids: CAIMASGAQYF.

This clone appeared a few times. V is TRBV27 and J is TRBJ2-7; the D gene is possibly TRBD2 (5 bases). The V end was cut by 2 bases, the J end by 0 bases, with 8 bases between. The CDR3 spans 14 residues. CDR1 is MNHEY, CDR2 SMNVEV, per germline (reference sequence). The chain's CDR3 is CASSLVALSYEQYF. The CDR3 bases are TGTGCCAGCAGTTTAGTAGCGCTCTCCTACGAGCAGTACTTC.

Here the CDR3 DNA reads TGCGCCAGCAGCTTCCTCACAGGGGAAAAAGAGACCCAGTACTTC. Its translation: CASSFLTGEKETQYF. The chain joins TRBV5-1 to TRBJ2-5; 7 bases map to TRBD1. The CDR3 spans 15 residues. The germline V gene encodes CDR1 SGHRS and CDR2 YFSETQ. Trimming at V came to 2 bases and at J to 3 bases, leaving 7 bases not matched to a gene.

The rearrangement joins TRBV4-1 to TRBJ1-1, with 8 positions matching TRBD1. The CDR3 is made up of 15 amino acids. J gave up 4 bases and V 4 bases, and 8 bases lay outside the gene matches. CDR1 is MGHRA, CDR2 YSYEKL, per germline. The DNA for the CDR3 is TGCGCCAGCAGCCGATTGACAGGGGAAGGCACTGAAGCTTTCTTT. Residues: CASSRLTGEGTEAFF.

The J gene is TRBJ1-4, the V gene TRBV7-2, with D maybe TRBD1 (5 bases). V was pared by 1 base and J by 6 bases, with 12 bases between. Germline V gives CDR1 SGHTA, CDR2 FQGNSA. This CDR3 comprises 15 residues. The CDR3 DNA sequence: TGTGCCAGCAGCTTAGGCCGAGGAGGGGATGAAAAACTGTTTTTT. Its protein product is CASSLGRGGDEKLFF.

The rearrangement joins TRBV21-1 to TRBJ1-3; TRBD1, the table's D call, was not compared with the DNA. TRBV21-1 is a pseudogene locus. The CDR3 runs 16 residues. As DNA, the CDR3 is TGTGCCAGCAGCATGGGACAGGGAGGATCGGGAAACACCATATATTTT. This translates into CASSMGQGGSGNTIYF.

This rearrangement joins TRBV7-9 to TRBJ1-4, with D possibly being TRBD1 (6 bases). The CDR3 contains 15 residues. Trimming removed 5 bases at V and 6 bases at J, with 16 bases between. Germline V gives CDR1 SEHNR, CDR2 FQNEAQ (reference sequence). The CDR3 DNA is TGTGCCAGCAGCCTGTCTAGGGGGGGGGATGAAAAACTGTTTTTT. Its protein is CASSLSRGGDEKLFF.

This chain joins TRBV2 and TRBJ1-4; tentatively, D is TRBD1 (5 bases). The V end lost 2 bases, the J end lost 13 bases, and 23 bases lay between the germline ends. The CDR3 has 16 amino acids. CDR1 and CDR2 (germline): SNHLY, FYNNEI. Written as DNA, the CDR3 is TGTGCCAGCAGTGAACTTCCGACGGGAGTCGGGGGTGGACTGTTTTTT. This gives the protein CASSELPTGVGGGLFF.

This chain uses TRBV12-5 with TRBJ2-7, with 9 bases matching TRBD2. The V gene end was trimmed by 6 bases and the J gene end by 2 bases; junction bases not matched to a gene: 11. Germline lookup yields CDR1 LGHNT and CDR2 FRNRAP. The CDR3 is made up of 16 amino acids. As DNA, the CDR3 is TGTGCTAGTGGAGGGGTAGCGGGAGAGGTCCCCTACGAGCAGTACTTC. It codes for CASGGVAGEVPYEQYF.

This chain uses TRBV11-2 with TRBJ1-1, with 11 bases fitting TRBD1. The CDR3 length is 16 residues. Germline V lookup: CDR1 SGHAT, CDR2 FQNNGV. Losses at the gene ends were 5 bases for V and 4 bases for J; bases not matched to a gene: 9. CDR3 sequence: CASSARTGGAGTEAFF. In DNA form, the CDR3 reads TGTGCCAGCAGCGCCCGGACAGGGGGCGCCGGCACTGAAGCTTTCTTT. Complete variable domain (other parts from reference TRBV11-2 and TRBJ1-1): EAGVAQSPRYKIIEKRQSVAFWCNPISGHATLYWYQQILGQGPKLLIQFQNNGVVDDSQLPKDRFSAERLKGVDSTLKIQPAKLEDSAVYLCASSARTGGAGTEAFFGQGTRLTVV.

In this sample, this clone turned up once. CDR3 in amino acids: CASSPTRANYGYTF. The DNA for the CDR3 is TGTGCCAGCTCACCAACCAGGGCTAACTATGGCTACACCTTC. The chain is built from TRBV18 and TRBJ1-2; possible D gene TRBD1, 5 bases. V lost 2 bases and J 0 bases, leaving 7 bases between the germline ends. Germline V gene sequence: CDR1 KGHSH, CDR2 LQKENI. The CDR3 extends over 14 amino acids.

The rearrangement joins TRBV7-3 to TRBJ2-7, with D possibly being TRBD2 (5 bases). The germline V gene has CDR1 SGHTA and CDR2 FQGTGA. CDR3 size: 15 residues. Trimming removed 0 bases at V and 2 bases at J, with 11 bases between. CDR3 amino acids: CASSLTAGLAYEQYF. DNA of the CDR3: TGTGCCAGCAGCTTAACGGCGGGTCTAGCCTACGAGCAGTACTTC.

The gene calls are TRBV10-3 and TRBJ2-1, with D tentatively TRBD2 (6 bases). In germline, CDR1 is ENHRY, CDR2 SYGVKD. Between the trimmed V and J ends, which lost 0 bases and 8 bases, there was a span of 14 bases. The CDR3 has 15 amino acids. The CDR3 sequence: CAISESGRRRDEQFF. The CDR3 DNA follows: TGTGCCATCAGTGAGTCGGGACGGCGGAGGGATGAGCAGTTCTTC.

The chain combines TRBV7-2 with TRBJ2-2, with a tentative D call TRBD2 (7 bases). CDR1 and CDR2 from the germline V gene are SGHTA and FQGNSA. Trimming took off 0 bases at V and 2 bases at J, with 13 bases between the two ends. The CDR3 has 17 residues. Here the CDR3 DNA reads TGTGCCAGCAGCTTAGCGTGGGGGGGGCAAAACACCGGGGAGCTGTTTTTT. It is translated as CASSLAWGGQNTGELFF.

V gene TRBV5-5 combines with J gene TRBJ1-6; unclear D gene. V was cut by 2 bases and J by 3 bases, with 12 bases left in between. The CDR3 has 16 amino acids. Germline V gene sequence: CDR1 SGHKS, CDR2 YYEKEE (reference sequence). The CDR3 DNA follows: TGTGCCAGCAGCTTTATCAGGAACAACTATAATTCACCCCTCCACTTT. Its protein is CASSFIRNNYNSPLHF.

This rearrangement joins TRBV9 to TRBJ2-5, with 9 positions matching TRBD2. Germline V CDR1 and CDR2: SGDLS, YYNGEE. Trimming removed 2 bases from V and 2 bases from J; junction bases left unmatched: 4. CDR3 length: 15 residues. This CDR3 reads CASSVSGSSQETQYF. CDR3 coding DNA: TGTGCCAGCAGCGTTAGCGGGAGCAGTCAAGAGACCCAGTACTTC.

The chain employs TRBV5-1 and TRBJ2-1; D unclear. V lost 1 base, J lost 5 bases, and 10 bases lay in between. The CDR3 totals 14 residues. Germline CDR1 is SGHRS and CDR2 is YFSETQ. CDR3 nucleotide sequence: TGCGCCAGCAGCTTGAACTCACCGGACAATGAGCAGTTCTTC. Encoded protein: CASSLNSPDNEQFF.

The gene calls are TRBV11-3 and TRBJ2-3; TRBD2 is a possible D gene (7 bases). Germline V gene sequence: CDR1 SGHNT, CDR2 YENEEA. CDR3 length: 15 amino acids. V was shortened by 2 bases and J by 4 bases, with 13 bases between the two germline ends. The CDR3 loop reads CASSLTRGGPDTQYF. The CDR3, as DNA: TGTGCCAGCAGCTTAACAAGGGGGGGTCCAGATACGCAGTATTTT.

The chain couples TRBV7-2 to TRBJ2-7; possible D gene TRBD1, 5 bases. Germline V gene sequence: CDR1 SGHTA, CDR2 FQGNSA. This CDR3 region has 14 residues. With 2 bases removed from V and 6 bases from J, the gap between germline ends came to 14 bases. CDR3 DNA sequence: TGTGCCAGCAGCTTACGACCGCAGGGCGGCGAGCAGTACTTC. Amino acids: CASSLRPQGGEQYF.

The chain has TRBV14 and TRBJ2-1, with 9 bases identical to TRBD1. CDR1 is SGHDN, CDR2 FVKESK, per germline. The CDR3 length is 17 residues. The ends lost 3 bases at V and 3 bases at J; junction bases unmatched: 9. The CDR3 sequence is CASSQKPPGQGYNEQFF. The CDR3 DNA is TGTGCCAGCAGCCAGAAACCACCGGGACAGGGCTACAATGAGCAGTTCTTC.

There are a few counts of this clone. The CDR3 loop reads CASSSPDRGSYEQYF. Here the CDR3 DNA reads TGTGCCAGCAGTTCCCCTGACAGGGGGTCCTACGAGCAGTACTTC. The chain links TRBV6-5 to TRBJ2-7; TRBD1 agrees at 9 bases. Germline CDR1 reads MNHEY; CDR2 reads SVGAGI. Trimming removed 4 bases from V and 1 base from J; junction bases left unmatched: 5. The CDR3 is 15 residues long.

The chain is built from TRBV30 and TRBJ2-1; 7 bases are shared with TRBD1. The CDR3 is 13 residues long. In germline, CDR1 is GTSNPN, CDR2 SVGIG (reference sequence). V lost 3 bases and J lost 10; bases outside the gene matches: 9. In DNA form, the CDR3 reads TGTGCCTGGAGGGCACTCCGGACAGGCGAGCAGTTCTTC. Translating gives CAWRALRTGEQFF.